This T cell receptor (beta chain) stems from a study of blood T cells in healthy people across ages. Germline lookup yields CDR1 DFQATT and CDR2 SNEGSKA (reference sequence). The CDR3 covers 13 residues. With V trimmed by 2 bases and J by 2 bases, 3 bases remained unmatched. Each sample provided at least 5 micrograms of extracted total RNA. A J-beta primer mix and a sample-barcoded 5' primer were used in a second PCR of roughly 6 to 11 cycles. All cDNA molecules were each tagged by a template-switch adaptor with 12 random nucleotides. Per sample, CDR3-containing paired-end reads numbered at least 3 million. TCRdb re-called the 5' RACE reads through MiXCR, storing one row per CDR3 protein. Among fewer than 2,000,000 distinct CDR3 sequences listed, roughly 30% were seen once. This clonotype was counted only a few times.

The sequence derives from a woman younger than 45 in good health. The rearrangement links TRBV20-1 to TRBJ2-7; the match to TRBD1 covers 7 bases. Sequencing input: blood. CDR3 loop: CSARPGQTYEQYF. The CDR3, as DNA: TGCAGTGCTAGACCGGGACAGACCTACGAGCAGTACTTC.